The 21 T cell receptor beta chains reported below all come from one sample, sequenced in a study of shared clonotypes between healthy human individuals. Naive CD8 cells, CD45RO-negative and positively selected for CCR7, excluded terminally differentiated effector memory CD45RA+ cells. TCRdb's table, derived via immunoSEQ multiplex PCR, lists solely in-frame clones and lacks some. The sample has around 2,100,000 clones; approximately 94% are singletons. Sequenced: naive CD8+ T cells sorted from blood. These receptors came from a man between 18 and 35 years old in good health.

The rearrangement links TRBV7-8 to TRBJ2-2; 8 bases line up with TRBD1. CDR3 length: 14 residues. V gave up 8 bases and J gave up 4 bases; unmatched junction bases: 6. Looked up from germline, CDR1 is SGHVS and CDR2 is FQNEAQ. The CDR3 DNA reads TGTGCCAGCTGGGACAGGTTTTTCACCGGGGAGCTGTTTTTT. Amino acids: CASWDRFFTGELFF.

This chain joins TRBV18 and TRBJ2-1, with 7 bases fitting TRBD1. V dropped 3 bases and J dropped 8; count of bases not matched to a gene: 7. This CDR3 contains 14 residues. Looked up from germline, CDR1 is KGHSH and CDR2 is LQKENI. CDR3 residues: CASSPSTGTHEQFF. The CDR3 DNA sequence: TGTGCCAGCTCACCGTCGACAGGGACCCATGAGCAGTTCTTC.

The chain combines TRBV19 with TRBJ2-7, with 8 bases aligning to TRBD2. With 5 bases clipped from V and 0 bases from J, the junction kept 3 bases outside the gene matches. Germline CDR1 LNHDA, CDR2 SQIVND (reference sequence). The CDR3 consists of 14 residues. CDR3 sequence: CASSLSGASYEQYF. As DNA, the CDR3 is TGTGCCAGTAGTCTTAGCGGGGCCTCCTACGAGCAGTACTTC.

The chain joins TRBV9 to TRBJ2-7; 8 bases agree with TRBD1. The CDR3 runs 19 residues. Germline V gene data show CDR1 as SGDLS and CDR2 as YYNGEE. V shed 1 base and J 4 bases; nucleotides not matched to a gene: 19. CDR3: CASSVSVGPGGSLKYEQYF. DNA for the CDR3: TGTGCCAGCAGCGTAAGTGTAGGGCCAGGGGGCTCCCTGAAATACGAGCAGTACTTC.

The CDR3: CASSEGTSLALDEQFF. For the CDR3, the DNA is TGTGCCAGCAGTGAGGGAACTAGTCTTGCACTGGATGAGCAGTTCTTC. The chain employs TRBV2 and TRBJ2-1; D is possibly TRBD2 (5 bases). Germline-derived CDR1 and CDR2 are SNHLY and FYNNEI. Between the trimmed V and J ends, which lost 3 bases and 8 bases, there was a span of 20 bases. This CDR3 region has 16 residues.

This clone has just one count. J is TRBJ2-7 and V is TRBV7-2; D not resolved. Germline-derived CDR1 and CDR2 are SGHTA and FQGNSA. This CDR3 is 14 amino acids long. V was clipped by 3 bases and J by 3 bases, with 12 bases between them. Here the CDR3 DNA reads TGTGCCAGCAGCTTTTTTGTCGACTTCTACGAGCAGTACTTC. Translation gives CASSFFVDFYEQYF.

The J gene is TRBJ2-2, the V gene TRBV2; the D gene is possibly TRBD2 (5 bases). V lost 4 bases, J lost 0 bases, and 15 bases lay in between. The CDR3 runs to 17 residues. Germline V lookup: CDR1 SNHLY, CDR2 FYNNEI. CDR3 DNA: TGTGCCAGCAGTGGTCCCCAAACGGGAACGAACACCGGGGAGCTGTTTTTT. Translating gives CASSGPQTGTNTGELFF.

Details on this clone: The identical CDR3 is also encoded by other nucleotide sequences in the sample. The CDR3 DNA sequence: TGTGCCAGCAGTGAATGGCTGAACACTGAAGCTTTCTTT. It yields the protein CASSEWLNTEAFF. The chain employs TRBV6-1 and TRBJ1-1; D remains unclear. Germline V gives CDR1 MNHNS, CDR2 SASEGT. There are 13 residues in the CDR3. Trimming removed 2 bases from V and 0 bases from J, with 4 bases in between.

The chain has TRBV13 and TRBJ2-2; 8 bases are shared with TRBD2. With V trimmed by 10 bases and J by 5 bases, 15 bases remained unmatched. The CDR3 length is 16 residues. From germline, CDR1 is PRHDT and CDR2 FYEKMQ (reference sequence). The CDR3 DNA reads TGTGCCATCCACCGGTGGAGCGGGAGAGAAACCGGGGAGCTGTTTTTT. Its protein is CAIHRWSGRETGELFF.

V and J are TRBV27 and TRBJ1-5; maybe TRBD1 (5 bases). CDR1 is MNHEY, CDR2 SMNVEV, per germline (reference sequence). The V end was cut by 2 bases, the J end by 7 bases, with 9 bases between. CDR3 length equals 13 residues. The CDR3 is CASSLVRGQPQHF. The CDR3 DNA reads TGTGCCAGCAGTTTAGTTAGGGGCCAGCCCCAGCATTTT.

This clone has only one observation. The rearrangement uses TRBV27 and TRBJ2-1; no clear D. CDR1 is MNHEY and CDR2 is SMNVEV in the germline V gene (reference sequence). The CDR3 covers 15 residues. V was trimmed by 4 bases and J by 6 bases, leaving 16 bases between them. The CDR3 loop reads CASSYSAKRGNEQFF. The DNA for the CDR3 is TGTGCCAGCAGTTATAGTGCCAAGCGAGGCAATGAGCAGTTCTTC.

The gene calls are TRBV19 and TRBJ1-1; D is perhaps TRBD1 (6 bases). The germline V and J ends were trimmed by 1 base and 3 bases, with 18 bases remaining between them. CDR1 is LNHDA, CDR2 SQIVND, per germline (reference sequence). The CDR3 consists of 17 residues. The CDR3 DNA follows: TGTGCCAGTAGTATAGGGGCTAACAGGGAAGTGGACACTGAAGCTTTCTTT. Residues: CASSIGANREVDTEAFF.

This rearrangement joins TRBV5-6 to TRBJ2-3; 7 positions match TRBD2. The CDR3 totals 15 residues. The germline gives CDR1 SGHDT, CDR2 YYEEEE. Unmatched junction bases numbered 9, after V lost 4 bases and J lost 4 bases. CDR3 nucleotides: TGTGCCAGCAGCCCCCCGGCGGGAGCAGCAGATACGCAGTATTTT. Amino acid sequence: CASSPPAGAADTQYF. The whole variable domain, remainder taken from reference TRBV5-6 and TRBJ2-3, is DAGVTQSPTHLIKTRGQQVTLRCSPKSGHDTVSWYQQALGQGPQFIFQYYEEEERQRGNFPDRFSGHQFPNYSSELNVNALLLGDSALYLCASSPPAGAADTQYFGPGTRLTVL.

The chain joins TRBV2 to TRBJ2-7, with D maybe TRBD2 (6 bases). CDR3 length: 15 amino acids. The V end lost 4 bases, the J end lost 0 bases, and 13 bases lay between the germline ends. Germline V gene sequence: CDR1 SNHLY, CDR2 FYNNEI. The chain's CDR3 is CASSASGASSYEQYF. The CDR3 nucleotides read TGTGCCAGCAGTGCCTCGGGAGCGAGCTCCTACGAGCAGTACTTC. Full variable domain (outside the CDR3, taken from reference TRBV2 and TRBJ2-7): EPEVTQTPSHQVTQMGQEVILRCVPISNHLYFYWYRQILGQKVEFLVSFYNNEISEKSEIFDDQFSVERPDGSNFTLKIRSTKLEDSAMYFCASSASGASSYEQYFGPGTRLTVT.

The chain is built from TRBV5-1 and TRBJ2-7; 11 bases are shared with TRBD2. The germline CDR1 and CDR2 sequences are SGHRS and YFSETQ. The CDR3 totals 16 residues. V was clipped by 4 bases and J by 2 bases; unmatched bases: 8. Written as DNA, the CDR3 is TGCGCCAGCAGCGAAGCACTAGCGGGAGCCGCCTACGAGCAGTACTTC. The encoded protein is CASSEALAGAAYEQYF.

The J gene is TRBJ2-3, the V gene TRBV7-9; D may be TRBD1 (6 bases). The germline V and J ends were trimmed by 3 bases and 3 bases, with 13 bases remaining between them. The CDR3 runs to 15 residues. In germline, CDR1 is SEHNR, CDR2 FQNEAQ (reference sequence). The CDR3 DNA sequence: TGTGCCAGCAGCTTTCTGGACAGCCTTACAGATACGCAGTATTTT. Its protein product is CASSFLDSLTDTQYF. Full variable domain (rest looked up from reference TRBV7-9 and TRBJ2-3): DTGVSQNPRHKITKRGQNVTFRCDPISEHNRLYWYRQTLGQGPEFLTYFQNEAQLEKSRLLSDRFSAERPKGSFSTLEIQRTEQGDSAMYLCASSFLDSLTDTQYFGPGTRLTVL.

V and J are TRBV7-6 and TRBJ2-7, with unresolved D. The CDR3 consists of 16 residues. Per germline, CDR1 SGHVS and CDR2 FNYEAQ. V gave up 4 bases and J gave up 1 base, with 17 bases separating them. This CDR3 reads CASSSPGGVRSYEQYF. The CDR3 region has the DNA TGTGCCAGCAGCTCGCCCGGTGGGGTTAGATCCTACGAGCAGTACTTC.

The chain recombines TRBV19 with TRBJ2-7; TRBD2 aligns across 10 bases. The germline gives CDR1 LNHDA, CDR2 SQIVND (reference sequence). V trimming: 4 bases; J trimming: 1 base; junction bases outside the gene matches: 4. The CDR3 loop spans 15 amino acids. The CDR3 here is CASSTSSGGSYEQYF. CDR3 sequence (DNA): TGTGCCAGTAGTACCTCTAGCGGGGGTTCCTACGAGCAGTACTTC.

V and J are TRBV7-2 and TRBJ2-3; weak D call: TRBD1 (5 bases). The germline gives CDR1 SGHTA, CDR2 FQGNSA. V was pared by 3 bases and J by 3 bases, with 10 bases between. CDR3 size: 14 residues. CDR3 DNA: TGTGCCAGCAGCTTCGCCGACAGAACAGATACGCAGTATTTT. Encoded protein: CASSFADRTDTQYF.

The V call is TRBV5-8, the J call TRBJ2-7; D may be TRBD1 (5 bases). This CDR3 comprises 15 residues. Per the germline V gene, CDR1 is SGHTS and CDR2 is YDEGEE. V was clipped by 0 bases and J by 3 bases, with 13 bases between them. In nucleotides, the CDR3 is TGTGCCAGCAGCTTGGAAGGGGAAAGGGTCTACGAGCAGTACTTC. This encodes CASSLEGERVYEQYF.

The chain is built from TRBV6-5 and TRBJ2-1; the D is unclear. Trimming removed 4 bases from V and 4 bases from J, with 14 bases in between. Germline CDR1 MNHEY, CDR2 SVGAGI. This CDR3 has 15 residues. CDR3 region: CASSSGPTKYNEQFF. CDR3 DNA: TGTGCCAGCAGTTCCGGGCCAACCAAATACAATGAGCAGTTCTTC.